Presented here are 17 T cell receptor beta chains from one specimen sequenced in a study of radiation and T cells in renal cell carcinoma. This sample's treatment: treatment-naive control, cytoreductive nephrectomy. Profiled with immunoSEQ multiplex PCR; TCRdb holds only in-frame clones, not every one. Of about 10,000 clones in the sample, nearly 60% were seen once. This material consisted of tumor tissue, taken from a patient whose treatment was nephrectomy without radiotherapy. These receptors came from a man aged 35-49 years with renal cell carcinoma.

The J gene is TRBJ1-2, the V gene TRBV29-1; 9 bases align to TRBD1. CDR1 and CDR2 (germline): SQVTM, ANQGSEA. The CDR3 runs to 13 residues. With 4 bases clipped from V and 7 bases from J, the junction kept 7 bases outside the gene matches. The DNA of the CDR3 is TGCAGCGTTGGGACCACAGGGGGCAGTGGCTACACCTTC. This encodes CSVGTTGGSGYTF.

The J gene is TRBJ1-3, the V gene TRBV9, with D maybe TRBD1 (6 bases). The CDR3 covers 16 residues. The germline CDR1 and CDR2 sequences are SGDLS and YYNGEE. V was clipped by 2 bases and J by 4 bases, with 16 bases between them. This CDR3 reads CASSVGRGLGGNTIYF. The CDR3 DNA reads TGTGCCAGCAGCGTCGGCAGGGGACTGGGAGGAAACACCATATATTTT.

This chain connects TRBV11-2 to TRBJ2-3, with 8 nucleotides matching TRBD2. The CDR3 has 13 amino acids. Losses at the gene ends were 5 bases for V and 4 bases for J; bases not matched to a gene: 2. Germline V gives CDR1 SGHAT, CDR2 FQNNGV. The CDR3 region has the DNA TGTGCCAGCAGCCACGGGGGGGCAGATACGCAGTATTTT. Translating it yields CASSHGGADTQYF.

This clone was recorded a few times. This chain uses TRBV28 with TRBJ2-3; D may be TRBD2 (6 bases). The CDR3 contains 14 residues. The V end was cut by 5 bases, the J end by 0 bases, with 9 bases between. Germline loops: CDR1 MDHEN, CDR2 SYDVKM. The CDR3 nucleotides read TGTGCCAGCAGTAGCGGGTATAGCACAGATACGCAGTATTTT. Translated, it gives CASSSGYSTDTQYF.

The chain links TRBV14 to TRBJ1-3; the D is unclear. The CDR3 has 13 amino acids. Germline loops: CDR1 SGHDN, CDR2 FVKESK. Trimming cost V 1 base and J 4 bases, with 5 bases left between them. The CDR3 is CASSQVSGNTIYF. CDR3 in DNA: TGTGCCAGCAGCCAAGTATCCGGAAACACCATATATTTT.

The chain employs TRBV5-6 and TRBJ1-2; perhaps TRBD1 as D (5 bases). This CDR3 is 15 amino acids long. Trimming removed 4 bases at V and 6 bases at J, with 19 bases between. Germline V CDR1 and CDR2: SGHDT, YYEEEE. The CDR3 is CASSLYSSGPHGYTF. The DNA for the CDR3 is TGTGCCAGCAGCCTGTACTCCTCAGGGCCGCATGGCTACACCTTC. The complete variable domain, with remaining parts taken from reference TRBV5-6 and TRBJ1-2, reads DAGVTQSPTHLIKTRGQQVTLRCSPKSGHDTVSWYQQALGQGPQFIFQYYEEEERQRGNFPDRFSGHQFPNYSSELNVNALLLGDSALYLCASSLYSSGPHGYTFGSGTRLTVV.

This clone was counted between two and nine times. This sequence joins TRBV30 and TRBJ2-2, with 10 bases fitting TRBD2. J gave up 6 bases and V 3 bases, and 7 bases lay outside the gene matches. There are 15 residues in the CDR3. CDR1 is GTSNPN, CDR2 SVGIG, per germline (reference sequence). The chain's CDR3 is CAWSPGTSVAGELFF. CDR3 nucleotide sequence: TGTGCCTGGAGCCCCGGGACTAGCGTGGCCGGGGAGCTGTTTTTT. Supplemented by reference TRBV30 and TRBJ2-2, the full variable domain reads SQTIHQWPATLVQPVGSPLSLECTVEGTSNPNLYWYRQAAGRGLQLLFYSVGIGQISSEVPQNLSASRPQDRQFILSSKKLLLSDSGFYLCAWSPGTSVAGELFFGEGSRLTVL.

V and J are TRBV11-2 and TRBJ2-2; D not certain. Germline V gene sequence: CDR1 SGHAT, CDR2 FQNNGV. The ends were cut back, 2 bases at V and 4 bases at J, with 5 bases in the middle. There are 13 residues in the CDR3. CDR3 sequence: CASSLIRTGELFF. The CDR3 DNA reads as TGTGCCAGCAGCTTAATCCGCACCGGGGAGCTGTTTTTT.

This rearrangement joins TRBV9 to TRBJ2-3, with a possible D match to TRBD1 (5 bases). Germline CDR1 is SGDLS and CDR2 is YYNGEE. V was pared by 0 bases and J by 1 base, with 9 bases between. The CDR3 is 15 residues long. This chain's CDR3 is CASSVAGRRTDTQYF. For the CDR3, the DNA is TGTGCCAGCAGCGTAGCAGGGCGCCGCACAGATACGCAGTATTTT. The full variable domain, its missing parts supplied by reference TRBV9 and TRBJ2-3, is DSGVTQTPKHLITATGQRVTLRCSPRSGDLSVYWYQQSLDQGLQFLIQYYNGEERAKGNILERFSAQQFPDLHSELNLSSLELGDSALYFCASSVAGRRTDTQYFGPGTRLTVL.

This clone showed up just a few times. V usage is TRBV5-4 and J usage is TRBJ1-1; D remains ambiguous. CDR3 length: 13 amino acids. V lost 1 base, J lost 1 base, and 5 bases lay in between. Germline loops: CDR1 SGHNT, CDR2 YYREEE (reference sequence). Written as DNA, the CDR3 is TGTGCCAGCAGCTTGCCCGGGAACACTGAAGCTTTCTTT. Translating it yields CASSLPGNTEAFF.

The chain carries TRBV4-1 and TRBJ2-3; D gene uncertain. CDR1 and CDR2 from the germline V gene are MGHRA and YSYEKL. This CDR3 comprises 17 residues. Between the trimmed V and J ends, which lost 4 bases and 2 bases, there was a span of 19 bases. This CDR3 is CASSLFSRGVDTDTQYF. In DNA form, the CDR3 reads TGCGCCAGCAGCCTTTTCTCGCGTGGGGTAGACACAGATACGCAGTATTTT.

This clone was picked up a small number of times. This chain connects TRBV6-6 to TRBJ1-2; D possibly corresponds to TRBD1 (6 bases). CDR3 length: 15 residues. Germline values: CDR1 MNHNY, CDR2 SVGAGI (reference sequence). Trimming took off 0 bases at V and 4 bases at J, with 12 bases between the two ends. This chain's CDR3 is CASSYSGGLFYGYTF. CDR3 nucleotides: TGTGCCAGCAGTTACTCGGGGGGGCTCTTCTATGGCTACACCTTC.

This chain links TRBV7-8 with TRBJ1-1; tentatively, D is TRBD1 (5 bases). The CDR3 extends over 13 amino acids. Germline CDR1 and CDR2: SGHVS and FQNEAQ. Trimming left V 1 base short and J 4 bases short, with 7 bases between. The CDR3 region is CASSLGGVTEAFF. The CDR3 DNA sequence: TGTGCCAGCAGCTTAGGGGGCGTCACTGAAGCTTTCTTT.

The chain has TRBV6-5 and TRBJ2-2; 7 bases are shared with TRBD2. The J segment lost 8 bases and the V segment lost 2 bases, leaving 5 bases of the junction unmatched. CDR3 length equals 14 residues. CDR1 MNHEY and CDR2 SVGAGI come from the germline V gene. The CDR3 DNA sequence: TGTGCCAGCAGTTACGAGTGGGAGGGGGGGGAGCTGTTTTTT. Encoded protein: CASSYEWEGGELFF.

The rearrangement uses TRBV10-3 and TRBJ1-1; possible D gene TRBD1, 6 bases. V gave up 0 bases and J gave up 1 base, with 12 bases separating them. Per germline, CDR1 ENHRY and CDR2 SYGVKD. The CDR3 length is 16 residues. The CDR3 spells CAISESMAGENTEAFF. Written as DNA, the CDR3 is TGTGCCATCAGTGAGTCGATGGCAGGGGAGAACACTGAAGCTTTCTTT.

By sample share, this clone is medium-sized (0.01 to 0.1%). V is TRBV7-2 and J is TRBJ1-1, with 8 bases that match TRBD1. The V gene end was trimmed by 3 bases and the J gene end by 4 bases; junction bases not matched to a gene: 4. This CDR3 spans 14 amino acids. Germline loops: CDR1 SGHTA, CDR2 FQGNSA. The CDR3 is CASSFGQGGTEAFF. In DNA, the CDR3 is TGTGCCAGCAGCTTCGGACAGGGCGGCACTGAAGCTTTCTTT.

By frequency in the sample, this clone is medium-sized (0.01 to 0.1%). The V call is TRBV19, the J call TRBJ2-6; D perhaps matches TRBD2 (7 bases). The CDR3 extends over 16 amino acids. The V end was cut by 7 bases, the J end by 1 base, with 14 bases between. Germline V lookup: CDR1 LNHDA, CDR2 SQIVND (reference sequence). The CDR3 region is CASMARGGSGANVLTF. The CDR3 nucleotides read TGTGCCAGTATGGCCAGGGGAGGGTCTGGGGCCAACGTCCTGACTTTC.